These T cell receptor beta chains were read from a single sample in a study of blood T cell repertoires in COVID-19. Profiled with immunoSEQ multiplex PCR; TCRdb holds only in-frame clones, not every one. The data show some 100,000 clones, just under 80% seen once. Source material: peripheral blood. These receptors originate from a human donor in a cohort sampled during active COVID-19. Both conserved end residues are part of each CDR3. The order of the fields is J gene, D gene, V gene, clone size, CDR3 DNA, CDR3 protein. A D gene is named only where the DNA matches it firmly. A row's size may be missing; if present it is once, few, many or a size class.

TRBJ2-1 | TRBD2 | TRBV5-6 | - | TGTGCCAGCACGACTCCGGGACTAGCTGCCTACAATGAGCAGTTCTTC | CASTTPGLAAYNEQFF
TRBJ1-5 | - | TRBV19 | many | TGTGCCAGTAGTATAGTCAGAAATCAGCCCCAGCATTTT | CASSIVRNQPQHF
TRBJ1-1 | - | TRBV23-1 | - | TGCGCCAGCAGTCTCGTGCATCGGTACTCTGAAGCTTTCTTT | CASSLVHRYSEAFF
TRBJ2-3 | TRBD2 | TRBV28 | - | TGTGCCAGCAGTGACGACGAGGGACTAGCCAACACAGATACGCAGTATTTT | CASSDDEGLANTDTQYF
TRBJ1-2 | TRBD1 | TRBV19 | - | TGTGCCAGTAGGGACAGGGAAGTCCACTATGGCTACACCTTC | CASRDREVHYGYTF
TRBJ2-1 | - | TRBV20-1 | - | TGCAGTGCTAGTAATAAGGGGAATGAGCAGTTCTTC | CSASNKGNEQFF
TRBJ1-1 | - | TRBV6-1 | - | TGTGCCAGCAGTGAAGGGACAGCTTTGAACACTGAAGCTTTCTTT | CASSEGTALNTEAFF
TRBJ2-7 | - | TRBV5-1 | - | TGCGCCAGCAGCTTGGATGCAGGGATCTACTACGAGCAGTACTTC | CASSLDAGIYYEQYF
TRBJ2-3 | TRBD2 | TRBV5-1 | once | TGCGCCAGCAGCGGCAGAGAGCGGGAGATAGCAGATACGCAGTATTTT | CASSGREREIADTQYF
TRBJ2-4 | - | TRBV6-5 | - | TGTGCCAGCAGTTACTCCGGAGCCCTAGCCAAAAACATTCAGTACTTC | CASSYSGALAKNIQYF
TRBJ2-1 | - | TRBV6-5 | - | TGTGCCAGCAGTCGGACTACAGCGTCCTACAATGAGCAGTTCTTC | CASSRTTASYNEQFF
TRBJ2-7 | TRBD1 | TRBV27 | - | TGTGCCAGCAGCCCCCGACAGGGAACCTACGAGCAGTACTTC | CASSPRQGTYEQYF
TRBJ2-7 | - | TRBV6-2/TRBV6-3 | - | TGTGCCAGCAGCCCCCAGCGGTTGAGGAACGAGCAGTACTTC | CASSPQRLRNEQYF
TRBJ2-5 | TRBD2 | TRBV4-1 | - | TGCGCCAGCGCACGGGGGGGCCGGGAGACCCAGTACTTC | CASARGGRETQYF
TRBJ1-5 | - | TRBV28 | - | TGTGCCAGCAATACAGGTTCCAGCCCGAGTCAGCCCCAGCATTTT | CASNTGSSPSQPQHF